The T cell receptor beta chain under discussion was sequenced for a study of spatial heterogeneity in lung cancer. Study as a whole: Consistent detection of more beta-chain than alpha-chain sequences was observed.

CDR3 length equals 20 residues. Time point defined: sample taken at primary tumor resection. Unsorted whole RNA of tumor, nontumor lung or frozen PBMC was sequenced. The donors were approximately 65 patients with non-small cell lung cancer that was early-stage and untreated. TCRdb redid the calling of the 5' RACE reads with MiXCR, one entry per CDR3 protein. The sample shows over 10,000 distinct CDR3 sequences, over 15% of them seen only once. The genes are TRBV21-1 and TRBJ2-1; no DNA check was done on the table's D call, TRBD2. TRBV21-1 is shown as a pseudogene. Sequencing was performed on PBMCs, taken at surgery. The origin of this receptor is a male donor with early-stage non-small cell lung cancer. In nucleotides, the CDR3 is TGTGCCAGCAGCAAAGCCGGTGGACTAGCGGCGCCGAACTCCTACAATGAGCAGTTCTTC. Its translation is CASSKAGGLAAPNSYNEQFF.